This TCR beta chain was captured in a study of shared clonotypes between healthy human individuals. Germline assignment: CDR1 WSHSY and CDR2 SAAADI. CDR3 length equals 15 residues. The V and J ends lost 8 bases and 1 base, in that order; junction bases with no gene match: 10. At the deep level, the assay was run. Data came from immunoSEQ multiplex PCR; TCRdb stores just in-frame clones and leaves some out. The sample records about 2 million clones, about 94% being singletons. Naive-designated CD8 cells lacked CD45RO, were positively enriched for CCR7, and omitted terminally differentiated effector memory CD45RA+ cells.

The sequencing sample was made of naive CD8+ T cells sorted from blood. V usage is TRBV10-2 and J usage is TRBJ2-7; 8 bases fit TRBD2. This clonotype was sampled from a man aged 18 to 35 in good health. The CDR3 nucleotides are TGCGCCAGCGGACCAAGTGCGGGGGGATCCTACGAGCAGTACTTC. It yields the protein CASGPSAGGSYEQYF.